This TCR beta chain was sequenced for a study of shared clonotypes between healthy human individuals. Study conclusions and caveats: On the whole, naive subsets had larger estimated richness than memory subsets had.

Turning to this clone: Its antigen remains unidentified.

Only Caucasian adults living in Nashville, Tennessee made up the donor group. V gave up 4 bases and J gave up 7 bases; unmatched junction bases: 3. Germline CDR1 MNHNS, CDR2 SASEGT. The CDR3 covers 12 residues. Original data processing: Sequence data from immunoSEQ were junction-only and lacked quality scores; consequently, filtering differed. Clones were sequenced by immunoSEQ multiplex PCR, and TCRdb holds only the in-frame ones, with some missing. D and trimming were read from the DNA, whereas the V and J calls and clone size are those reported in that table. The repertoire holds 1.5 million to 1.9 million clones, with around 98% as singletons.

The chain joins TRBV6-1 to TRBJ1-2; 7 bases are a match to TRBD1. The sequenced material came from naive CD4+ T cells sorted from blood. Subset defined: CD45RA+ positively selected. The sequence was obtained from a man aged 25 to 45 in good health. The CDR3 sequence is CASSGDRVGYTF. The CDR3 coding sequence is TGTGCCAGCAGTGGCGACAGGGTTGGCTACACCTTC.